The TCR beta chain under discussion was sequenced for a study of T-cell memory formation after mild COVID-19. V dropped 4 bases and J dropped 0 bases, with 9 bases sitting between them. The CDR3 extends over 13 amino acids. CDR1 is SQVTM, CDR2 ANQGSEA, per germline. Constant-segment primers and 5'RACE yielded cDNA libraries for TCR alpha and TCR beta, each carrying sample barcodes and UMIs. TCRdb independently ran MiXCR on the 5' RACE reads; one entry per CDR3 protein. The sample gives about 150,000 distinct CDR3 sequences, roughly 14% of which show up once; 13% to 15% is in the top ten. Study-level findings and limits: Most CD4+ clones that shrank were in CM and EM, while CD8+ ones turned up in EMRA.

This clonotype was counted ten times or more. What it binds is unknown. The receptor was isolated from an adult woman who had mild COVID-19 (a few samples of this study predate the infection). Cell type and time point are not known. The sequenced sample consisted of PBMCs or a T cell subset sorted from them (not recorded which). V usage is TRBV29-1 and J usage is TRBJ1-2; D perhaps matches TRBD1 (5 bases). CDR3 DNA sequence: TGCAGCGTTGGGCAGGGAGCTAACTATGGCTACACCTTC. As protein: CSVGQGANYGYTF.